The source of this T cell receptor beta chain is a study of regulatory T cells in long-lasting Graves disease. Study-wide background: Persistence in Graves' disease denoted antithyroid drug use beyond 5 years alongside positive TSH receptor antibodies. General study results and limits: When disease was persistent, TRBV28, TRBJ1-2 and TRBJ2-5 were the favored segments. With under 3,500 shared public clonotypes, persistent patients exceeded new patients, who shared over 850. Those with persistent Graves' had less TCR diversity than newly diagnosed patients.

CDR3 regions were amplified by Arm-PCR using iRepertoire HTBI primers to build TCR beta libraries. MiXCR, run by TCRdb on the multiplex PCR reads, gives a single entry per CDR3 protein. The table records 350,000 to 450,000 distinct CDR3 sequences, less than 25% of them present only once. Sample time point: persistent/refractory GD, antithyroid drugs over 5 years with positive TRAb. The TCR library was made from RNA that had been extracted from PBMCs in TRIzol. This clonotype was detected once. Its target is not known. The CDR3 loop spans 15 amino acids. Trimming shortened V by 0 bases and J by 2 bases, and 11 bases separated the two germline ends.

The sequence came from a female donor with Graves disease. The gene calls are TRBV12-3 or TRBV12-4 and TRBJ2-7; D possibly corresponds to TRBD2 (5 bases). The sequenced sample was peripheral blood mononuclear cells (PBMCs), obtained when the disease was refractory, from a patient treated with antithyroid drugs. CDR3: CASSLAGALTYEQYF. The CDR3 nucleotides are TGTGCCAGCAGTTTAGCGGGAGCCCTTACCTACGAGCAGTACTTC.